This passage covers 26 T cell receptor beta chains from one sample sequenced in a study of cytomegalovirus exposure and HLA in healthy donors. Researchers ran the PCR with 60 Vbeta and 13 Jbeta primers. The data were produced by immunoSEQ multiplex PCR, yet TCRdb's version contains in-frame clones alone and is incomplete. The data show about 130,000 clones, with around four fifths seen just once and roughly 2.5% held by the top ten. The source material was PBMCs. These receptors originate from a boy aged 2-9 years in good health and CMV-seronegative.

This chain connects TRBV6-5 to TRBJ1-2; possible D gene TRBD1, 5 bases. Germline lookup yields CDR1 MNHEY and CDR2 SVGAGI. Between the trimmed V and J ends, which lost 4 bases and 2 bases, there was a span of 8 bases. This CDR3 region has 13 residues. The CDR3 region has the DNA TGTGCCAGCAGTTTCCGACAGAACTATGGCTACACCTTC. Encoded protein: CASSFRQNYGYTF.

The V and J genes are TRBV29-1 and TRBJ1-2, with D perhaps TRBD1 (5 bases). The CDR3 is 13 amino acids. Germline V gene data show CDR1 as SQVTM and CDR2 as ANQGSEA. Trimming took off 7 bases at V and 5 bases at J, with 17 bases between the two ends. The CDR3 region is CSAGGTLGYGYTF. The CDR3 DNA reads TGCAGCGCCGGGGGAACCCTCGGATATGGCTACACCTTC.

The CDR3 DNA is TGTGCCAGCAGTTACGTCCAGGGAGGCCTATTCGATGGCTACACCTTC. Its protein is CASSYVQGGLFDGYTF. This chain uses TRBV6-5 with TRBJ1-2; TRBD1 might be the D (5 bases). This CDR3 has 16 residues. Germline lookup yields CDR1 MNHEY and CDR2 SVGAGI. Trimming took off 2 bases at V and 6 bases at J, with 19 bases between the two ends.

This clone was recorded only once. The chain carries TRBV25-1 and TRBJ2-2; D not resolved. V lost 3 bases and J 2 bases, leaving 4 bases between the germline ends. The CDR3 has 13 residues. Germline values: CDR1 MGHDK, CDR2 SYGVNS. CDR3 sequence (DNA): TGTGCCAGCAGTGACAGTAACACCGGGGAGCTGTTTTTT. This sequence encodes CASSDSNTGELFF.

The chain uses TRBV6-4 and TRBJ2-6; 10 nucleotides align to TRBD1. The V gene's germline CDR1 is MRHNA and CDR2 SNTAGT. V was clipped by 8 bases and J by 4 bases; unmatched bases: 5. This CDR3 spans 15 amino acids. In nucleotides, the CDR3 is TGTGCCAGCGCTGGGACAGGGGCCGGGGCCAACGTCCTGACTTTC. Amino acid sequence: CASAGTGAGANVLTF.

The rearrangement joins TRBV6-6 to TRBJ2-5; D remains ambiguous. With the DNA end fitting TRBJ2-7 better, the J assignment may be wrong. The germline V gene has CDR1 MNHNY and CDR2 SVGAGI (reference sequence). CDR3 length: 12 residues. The CDR3 reads CASSTPGYEQYF. CDR3 nucleotide sequence: TGTGCCAGCAGTACACCAGGTTACGAGCAGTACTTC.

In its sample, this clone was seen a few times. The chain has TRBV6-4 and TRBJ2-1, with D perhaps matching TRBD1 (5 bases). There are 13 residues in the CDR3. The germline CDR1 and CDR2 sequences are MRHNA and SNTAGT. V was trimmed by 2 bases and J by 12 bases, leaving 14 bases between them. CDR3 in amino acids: CASSDEGAQVQFF. The CDR3, as DNA: TGTGCCAGCAGTGACGAAGGGGCGCAGGTGCAGTTCTTC.

This sequence joins TRBV5-1 and TRBJ2-1, with TRBD1 identical over 7 bases. The junction had 3 bases not matched to a gene; V was cut back by 0 bases and J by 6 bases. Germline V lookup: CDR1 SGHRS, CDR2 YFSETQ. The CDR3 sequence is 14 residues long. The CDR3 protein is CASSLGAGGNEQFF. The CDR3 DNA reads TGCGCCAGCAGCTTGGGTGCAGGGGGCAATGAGCAGTTCTTC.

The chain couples TRBV6-4 to TRBJ2-1; TRBD2 might be the D (6 bases). The CDR3 has 13 amino acids. Trimming stripped 7 bases from V and 7 bases from J, with 14 bases between. The V gene's germline CDR1 is MRHNA and CDR2 SNTAGT. This CDR3 reads CASTNGSSNEQFF. The CDR3 DNA reads as TGTGCCAGCACTAACGGGAGTTCTAATGAGCAGTTCTTC.

The chain has TRBV28 and TRBJ1-1; D is perhaps TRBD1 (6 bases). There are 15 residues in the CDR3. Trimming left V 2 bases short and J 8 bases short, with 18 bases between. Germline-derived CDR1 and CDR2 are MDHEN and SYDVKM. CDR3 loop: CASSLTVSGGTEAFF. The CDR3 DNA reads TGTGCCAGCAGTTTAACGGTTTCGGGGGGCACCGAAGCTTTCTTT.

For the CDR3, the DNA is TGTGCCAGCAGCTGGGACAGTGAGCTGTTTTTT. This codes for CASSWDSELFF. This chain uses TRBV5-6 with TRBJ1-4; 7 bases match TRBD1. Germline trimming cut 3 bases from V and 14 bases from J; bases unmatched to any gene: 4. The CDR3 totals 11 residues. Germline CDR1 reads SGHDT; CDR2 reads YYEEEE.

The chain is built from TRBV11-2 and TRBJ1-1; tentative D call: TRBD1 (6 bases). Trimming pared 1 base from V and 3 bases from J, leaving 12 bases between. Germline CDR1 reads SGHAT; CDR2 reads FQNNGV. CDR3 length: 15 amino acids. The CDR3 nucleotides read TGTGCCAGCAGCTTAGTCCTACAGGGTGACACTGAAGCTTTCTTT. Translated, it gives CASSLVLQGDTEAFF.

This clone was recorded only once. The chain couples TRBV4-2 to TRBJ2-1; TRBD1 is a possible D gene (6 bases). The V end was cut by 5 bases, the J end by 2 bases, with 16 bases between. There are 16 residues in the CDR3. The V gene's germline CDR1 is LGHNA and CDR2 YNFKEQ. The CDR3 sequence: CASSFTQGSPYNEQFF. CDR3 sequence (DNA): TGTGCCAGCAGCTTTACCCAGGGGTCACCCTACAATGAGCAGTTCTTC.

The chain's CDR3 is CASTVSSSGSYEQYF. The CDR3 nucleotides are TGTGCCAGCACCGTAAGCTCATCGGGCTCCTACGAGCAGTACTTC. The chain combines TRBV7-2 with TRBJ2-7; no firm D call. The germline V gene encodes CDR1 SGHTA and CDR2 FQGNSA. Trimming shortened V by 7 bases and J by 0 bases, and 16 bases separated the two germline ends. The CDR3 runs 15 residues.

The chain employs TRBV30 and TRBJ1-3; TRBD1 is a possible D gene (5 bases). With 0 bases removed from V and 3 bases from J, the gap between germline ends came to 6 bases. Germline CDR1 GTSNPN, CDR2 SVGIG (reference sequence). The CDR3 extends over 13 amino acids. CDR3 DNA sequence: TGTGCCTGGAGTGTACAGGTTGGAAACACCATATATTTT. This codes for CAWSVQVGNTIYF.

V gene TRBV20-1 combines with J gene TRBJ2-5, with D unresolved. This CDR3 is 10 amino acids long. Trimming removed 6 bases from V and 5 bases from J, with 7 bases in between. The germline V gene has CDR1 DFQATT and CDR2 SNEGSKA (reference sequence). CDR3 sequence (DNA): TGCAGTGCGGAGTTGGAGACCCAGTACTTC. Translating gives CSAELETQYF.

V is TRBV23-1 and J is TRBJ2-1, with 11 bases identical to TRBD2. TRBV23-1 counts as an open reading frame of uncertain function. Unmatched junction bases numbered 5, after V lost 9 bases and J lost 1 base. The CDR3 totals 15 residues. CDR3 residues: CARLGTSGSYNEQFF. Written as DNA, the CDR3 is TGCGCCAGGCTAGGGACTAGCGGATCCTACAATGAGCAGTTCTTC.

The V gene is TRBV10-3, the J gene TRBJ2-7; weak D call: TRBD1 (8 bases). CDR3 length equals 13 residues. Germline CDR1 reads ENHRY; CDR2 reads SYGVKD. The germline V and J ends were trimmed by 6 bases and 6 bases, with 15 bases remaining between them. In DNA form, the CDR3 reads TGTGCCATCAGATCGGACAGGGAGGGCGAGCAGTACTTC. This translates into CAIRSDREGEQYF.

The J gene is TRBJ1-5, the V gene TRBV19, with 8 bases matching TRBD1. CDR3 length equals 14 residues. Germline-derived CDR1 and CDR2 are LNHDA and SQIVND (reference sequence). V lost 9 bases, J lost 4 bases, and 8 bases stayed unmatched. The CDR3 nucleotides read TGTGCCAGCAGCGGACAGGGATCTAATCAGCCCCAGCATTTT. Translating it yields CASSGQGSNQPQHF.

The chain carries TRBV7-9 and TRBJ2-2; perhaps TRBD1 as D (5 bases). Germline V gene sequence: CDR1 SEHNR, CDR2 FQNEAQ (reference sequence). The CDR3 length is 16 residues. The V gene lost 2 bases and the J gene lost 2 bases, with 12 bases spanning the gap. In DNA, the CDR3 is TGTGCCAGCAGCTTAAGGGGTTTGTCAAACACCGGGGAGCTGTTTTTT. Protein sequence: CASSLRGLSNTGELFF.

This clone came up a few times. The V and J genes are TRBV27 and TRBJ2-3; a possible D gene is TRBD1 (7 bases). The CDR3 sequence is 15 residues long. The germline V gene has CDR1 MNHEY and CDR2 SMNVEV (reference sequence). V was trimmed by 4 bases and J by 8 bases, leaving 19 bases between them. The CDR3 loop is CASSSLMQGGGTQYF. The CDR3 DNA sequence: TGTGCCAGCAGTTCCCTAATGCAGGGGGGCGGTACGCAGTATTTT.

The J gene is TRBJ1-2, the V gene TRBV7-9; TRBD1 matches at 9 bases. The CDR3 spans 14 residues. Germline CDR1 is SEHNR and CDR2 is FQNEAQ (reference sequence). V dropped 11 bases and J dropped 2; count of bases not matched to a gene: 9. The CDR3 sequence: CALRSGQGNYGYTF. CDR3 bases: TGTGCCCTCAGGAGCGGACAGGGGAACTATGGCTACACCTTC.

The chain links TRBV11-1 to TRBJ2-3; 13 bases line up with TRBD2. From germline, CDR1 is SGHAT and CDR2 FQDESV (reference sequence). CDR3 length: 15 amino acids. After removal of 4 bases from V and 7 bases from J, the junction contained 5 bases not matched to a gene. The CDR3 DNA sequence: TGTGCCAGCAGCTACCGGACTAGCGGGAGTTATACGCAGTATTTT. Translation gives CASSYRTSGSYTQYF.

Only a few counts were recorded for this clone. The gene calls are TRBV6-1 and TRBJ2-3; 12 bases agree with TRBD1. The ends lost 3 bases at V and 6 bases at J; junction bases unmatched: 4. CDR1 is MNHNS and CDR2 is SASEGT in the germline V gene. CDR3 size: 15 residues. The CDR3: CASSDGTGGADTQYF. CDR3 nucleotides: TGTGCCAGCAGTGATGGGACAGGGGGCGCGGATACGCAGTATTTT.

This rearrangement joins TRBV27 to TRBJ2-5; the match to TRBD2 covers 7 bases. The germline V gene has CDR1 MNHEY and CDR2 SMNVEV (reference sequence). The CDR3 spans 13 residues. The V gene end was trimmed by 3 bases and the J gene end by 3 bases; junction bases not matched to a gene: 1. The CDR3 here is CASSFAGEETQYF. The CDR3 nucleotides read TGTGCCAGCAGTTTCGCGGGGGAAGAGACCCAGTACTTC.

The chain is built from TRBV19 and TRBJ2-5, with 8 positions matching TRBD2. The CDR3 length is 15 residues. CDR1 and CDR2 from the germline V gene are LNHDA and SQIVND (reference sequence). After removal of 6 bases from V and 4 bases from J, the junction contained 10 bases not matched to a gene. The CDR3 loop reads CASSDLAGGAETQYF. CDR3 nucleotides: TGTGCCAGTAGCGACCTAGCGGGTGGGGCAGAGACCCAGTACTTC.